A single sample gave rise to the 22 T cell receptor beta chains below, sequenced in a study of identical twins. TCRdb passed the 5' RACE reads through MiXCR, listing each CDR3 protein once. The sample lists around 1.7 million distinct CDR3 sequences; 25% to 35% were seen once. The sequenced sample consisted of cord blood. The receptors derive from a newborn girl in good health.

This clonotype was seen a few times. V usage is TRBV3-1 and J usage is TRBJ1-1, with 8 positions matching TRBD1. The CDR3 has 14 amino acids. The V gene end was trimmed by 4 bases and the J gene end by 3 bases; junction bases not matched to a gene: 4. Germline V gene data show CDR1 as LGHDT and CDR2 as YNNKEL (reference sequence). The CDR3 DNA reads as TGTGCCAGCAGCCCTGACAGGGGTGACACTGAAGCTTTCTTT. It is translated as CASSPDRGDTEAFF.

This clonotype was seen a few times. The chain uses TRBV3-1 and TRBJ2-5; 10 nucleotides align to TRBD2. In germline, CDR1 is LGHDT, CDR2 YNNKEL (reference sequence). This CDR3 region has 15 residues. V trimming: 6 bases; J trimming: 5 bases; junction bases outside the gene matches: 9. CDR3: CASRSTSGNRETQYF. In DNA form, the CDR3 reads TGTGCCAGCAGGTCCACTAGCGGGAATAGGGAGACCCAGTACTTC.

CDR3 nucleotide sequence: TGTGCCATACTAACACTAGCGGGGGGGCCGGAGGAGCAGTTCTTC. Its protein product is CAILTLAGGPEEQFF. The rearrangement uses TRBV7-9 and TRBJ2-1; 13 bases match TRBD2. V dropped 10 bases and J dropped 10; count of bases not matched to a gene: 13. The CDR3 sequence is 15 residues long. CDR1 and CDR2 from the germline V gene are SEHNR and FQNEAQ (reference sequence).

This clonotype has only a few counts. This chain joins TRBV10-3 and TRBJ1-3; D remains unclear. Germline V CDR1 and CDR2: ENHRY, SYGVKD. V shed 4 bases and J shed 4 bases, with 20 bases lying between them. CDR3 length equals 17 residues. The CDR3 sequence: CAISGGSRSPGGNTIYF. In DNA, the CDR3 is TGTGCCATCAGTGGAGGTTCGAGGTCTCCGGGAGGAAACACCATATATTTT.

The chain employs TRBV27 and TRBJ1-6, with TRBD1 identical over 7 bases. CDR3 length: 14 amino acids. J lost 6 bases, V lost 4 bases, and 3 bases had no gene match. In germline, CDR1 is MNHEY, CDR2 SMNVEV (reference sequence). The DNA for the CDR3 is TGTGCCAGCAGTTGGACAGGCCGTAATTCACCCCTCCACTTT. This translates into CASSWTGRNSPLHF.

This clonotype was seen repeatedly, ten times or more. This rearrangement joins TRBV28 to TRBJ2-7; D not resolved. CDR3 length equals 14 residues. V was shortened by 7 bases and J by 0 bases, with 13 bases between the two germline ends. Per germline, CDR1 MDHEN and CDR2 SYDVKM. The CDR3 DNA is TGTGCCAGCACCCCCGCGGCGTCCTCCTACGAGCAGTACTTC. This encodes CASTPAASSYEQYF.

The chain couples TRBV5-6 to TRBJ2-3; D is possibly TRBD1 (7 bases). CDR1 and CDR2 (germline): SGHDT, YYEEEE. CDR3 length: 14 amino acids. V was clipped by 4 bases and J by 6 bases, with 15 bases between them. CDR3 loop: CASSRGGGGDTQYF. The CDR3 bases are TGTGCCAGCAGCCGAGGAGGGGGCGGGGATACGCAGTATTTT.

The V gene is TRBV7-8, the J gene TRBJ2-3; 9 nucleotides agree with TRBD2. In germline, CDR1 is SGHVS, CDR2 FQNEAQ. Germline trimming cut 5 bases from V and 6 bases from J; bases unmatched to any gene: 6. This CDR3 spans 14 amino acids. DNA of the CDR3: TGTGCCAGCAGCCTGCGGGAGGGCAGCGATACGCAGTATTTT. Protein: CASSLREGSDTQYF.

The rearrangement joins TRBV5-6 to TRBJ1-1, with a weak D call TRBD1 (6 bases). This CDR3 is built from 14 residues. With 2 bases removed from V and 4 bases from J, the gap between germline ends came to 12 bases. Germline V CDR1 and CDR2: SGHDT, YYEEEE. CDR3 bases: TGTGCCAGCAGCTTCGTGCAGGGGTCCACTGAAGCTTTCTTT. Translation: CASSFVQGSTEAFF.

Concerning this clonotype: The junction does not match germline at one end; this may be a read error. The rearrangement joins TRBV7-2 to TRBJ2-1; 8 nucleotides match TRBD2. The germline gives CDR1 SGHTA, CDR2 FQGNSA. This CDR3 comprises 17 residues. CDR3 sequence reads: CASSLEMAGGFYNGQFF. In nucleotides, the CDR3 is TGTGCCAGCAGCTTAGAGATGGCGGGGGGTTTCTACAATGGGCAGTTCTTC.

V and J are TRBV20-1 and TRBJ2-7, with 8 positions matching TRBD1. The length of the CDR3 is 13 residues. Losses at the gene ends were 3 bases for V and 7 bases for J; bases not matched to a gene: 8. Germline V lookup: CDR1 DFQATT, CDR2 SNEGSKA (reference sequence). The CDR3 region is CSASRDRPWEQYF. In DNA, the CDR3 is TGCAGTGCTAGCCGGGACAGGCCATGGGAGCAGTACTTC.

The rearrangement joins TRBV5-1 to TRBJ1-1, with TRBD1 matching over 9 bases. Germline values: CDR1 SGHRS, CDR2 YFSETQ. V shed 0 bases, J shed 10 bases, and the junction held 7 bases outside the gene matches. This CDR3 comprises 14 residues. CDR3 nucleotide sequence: TGCGCCAGCAGCTTGGCGGGACAGGGACAGGGAGCTTTCTTT. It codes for CASSLAGQGQGAFF.

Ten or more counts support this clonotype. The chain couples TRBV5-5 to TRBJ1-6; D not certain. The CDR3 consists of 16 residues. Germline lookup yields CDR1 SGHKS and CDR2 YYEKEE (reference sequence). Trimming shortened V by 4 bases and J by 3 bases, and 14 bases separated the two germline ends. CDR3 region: CASSRYGRNYNSPLHF. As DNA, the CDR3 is TGTGCCAGCAGCCGATACGGCAGGAACTATAATTCACCCCTCCACTTT.

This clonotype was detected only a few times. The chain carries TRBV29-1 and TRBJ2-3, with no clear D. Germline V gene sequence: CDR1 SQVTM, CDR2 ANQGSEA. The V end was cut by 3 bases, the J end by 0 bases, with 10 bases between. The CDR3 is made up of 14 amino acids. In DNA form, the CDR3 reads TGCAGCGTTGAGAGCAGTTTTAGCACAGATACGCAGTATTTT. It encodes CSVESSFSTDTQYF.

As DNA, the CDR3 is TGCGCCAGCACGACGGCTGGGACTAGCGTACAAGAGACCCAGTACTTC. This translates into CASTTAGTSVQETQYF. The genes are TRBV5-1 and TRBJ2-5; 10 positions agree with TRBD2. The trim removed 6 bases at V and 2 bases at J, leaving 10 bases unmatched. CDR3 length equals 16 residues. Germline V lookup: CDR1 SGHRS, CDR2 YFSETQ.

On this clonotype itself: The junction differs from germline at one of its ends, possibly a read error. The chain's CDR3 is CSVRDLAGRTQYF. DNA for the CDR3: TGCAGTGTTAGAGATCTAGCGGGGAGGACCCAGTACTTC. The chain combines TRBV20-1 with TRBJ2-5, with 9 positions matching TRBD2. The CDR3 is 13 amino acids. CDR1 DFQATT and CDR2 SNEGSKA come from the germline V gene (reference sequence).

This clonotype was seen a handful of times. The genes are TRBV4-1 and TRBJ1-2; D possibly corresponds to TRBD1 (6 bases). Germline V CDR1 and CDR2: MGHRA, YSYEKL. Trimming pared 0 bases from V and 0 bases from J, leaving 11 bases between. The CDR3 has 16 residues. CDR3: CASSQDLGTPNYGYTF. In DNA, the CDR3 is TGCGCCAGCAGCCAAGATCTCGGGACACCTAACTATGGCTACACCTTC.

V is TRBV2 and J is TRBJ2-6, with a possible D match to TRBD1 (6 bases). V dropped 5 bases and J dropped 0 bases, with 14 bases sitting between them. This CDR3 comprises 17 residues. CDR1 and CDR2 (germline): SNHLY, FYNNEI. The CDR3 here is CASSRYREPSGANVLTF. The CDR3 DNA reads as TGTGCCAGCAGTCGGTACAGGGAGCCCTCTGGGGCCAACGTCCTGACTTTC. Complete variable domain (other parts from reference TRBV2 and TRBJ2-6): EPEVTQTPSHQVTQMGQEVILRCVPISNHLYFYWYRQILGQKVEFLVSFYNNEISEKSEIFDDQFSVERPDGSNFTLKIRSTKLEDSAMYFCASSRYREPSGANVLTFGAGSRLTVL.

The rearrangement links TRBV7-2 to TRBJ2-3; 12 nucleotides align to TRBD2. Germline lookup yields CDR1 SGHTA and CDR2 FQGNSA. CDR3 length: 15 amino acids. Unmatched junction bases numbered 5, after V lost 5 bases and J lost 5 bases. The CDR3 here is CASSRKGLAGDTQYF. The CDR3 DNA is TGTGCCAGCAGCAGAAAGGGACTAGCGGGAGATACGCAGTATTTT. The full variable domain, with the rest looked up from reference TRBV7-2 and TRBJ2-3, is GAGVSQSPSNKVTEKGKDVELRCDPISGHTALYWYRQSLGQGLEFLIYFQGNSAPDKSGLPSDRFSAERTGGSVSTLTIQRTQQEDSAVYLCASSRKGLAGDTQYFGPGTRLTVL.

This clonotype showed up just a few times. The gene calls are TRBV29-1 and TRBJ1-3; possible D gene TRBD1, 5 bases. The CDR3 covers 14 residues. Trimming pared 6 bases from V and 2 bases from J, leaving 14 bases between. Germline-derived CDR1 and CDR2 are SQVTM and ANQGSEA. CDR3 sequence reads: CSVAHQGAGNTIYF. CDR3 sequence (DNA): TGCAGCGTCGCCCACCAGGGAGCTGGAAACACCATATATTTT.

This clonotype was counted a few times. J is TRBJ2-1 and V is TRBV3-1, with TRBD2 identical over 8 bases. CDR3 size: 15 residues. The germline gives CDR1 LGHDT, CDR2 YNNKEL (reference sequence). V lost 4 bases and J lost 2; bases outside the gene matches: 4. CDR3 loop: CASSRISGAYNEQFF. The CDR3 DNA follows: TGTGCCAGCAGCCGGATTAGCGGGGCCTACAATGAGCAGTTCTTC.

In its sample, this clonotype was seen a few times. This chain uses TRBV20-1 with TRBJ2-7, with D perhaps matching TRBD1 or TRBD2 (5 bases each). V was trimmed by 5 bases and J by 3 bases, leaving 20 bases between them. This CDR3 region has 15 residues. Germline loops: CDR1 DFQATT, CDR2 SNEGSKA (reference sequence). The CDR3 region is CSACWGSSPLYEQYF. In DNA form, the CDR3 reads TGCAGTGCTTGCTGGGGGTCCTCACCTCTCTACGAGCAGTACTTC.